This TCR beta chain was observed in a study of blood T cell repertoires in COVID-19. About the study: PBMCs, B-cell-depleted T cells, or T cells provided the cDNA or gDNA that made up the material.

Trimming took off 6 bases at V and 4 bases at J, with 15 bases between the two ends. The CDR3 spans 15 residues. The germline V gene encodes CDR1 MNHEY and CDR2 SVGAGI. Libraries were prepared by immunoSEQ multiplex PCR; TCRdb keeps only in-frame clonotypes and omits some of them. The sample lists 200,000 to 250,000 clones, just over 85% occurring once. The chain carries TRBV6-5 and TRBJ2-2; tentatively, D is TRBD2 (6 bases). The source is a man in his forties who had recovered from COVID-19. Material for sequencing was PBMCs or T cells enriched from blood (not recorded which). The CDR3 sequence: CASSRPKGGTGELFF. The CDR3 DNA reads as TGTGCCAGCAGCCGTCCTAAGGGAGGCACCGGGGAGCTGTTTTTT.